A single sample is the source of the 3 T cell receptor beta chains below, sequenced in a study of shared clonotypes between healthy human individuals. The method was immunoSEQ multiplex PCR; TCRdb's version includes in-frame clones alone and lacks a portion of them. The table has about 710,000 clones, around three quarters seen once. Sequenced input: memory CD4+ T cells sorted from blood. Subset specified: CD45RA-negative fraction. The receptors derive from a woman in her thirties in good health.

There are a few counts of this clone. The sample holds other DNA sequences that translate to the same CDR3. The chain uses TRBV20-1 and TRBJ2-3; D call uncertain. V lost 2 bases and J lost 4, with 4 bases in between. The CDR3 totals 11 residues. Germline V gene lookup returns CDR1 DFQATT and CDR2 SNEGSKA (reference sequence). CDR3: CSARIADTQYF. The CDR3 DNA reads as TGCAGTGCTAGAATCGCAGATACGCAGTATTTT.

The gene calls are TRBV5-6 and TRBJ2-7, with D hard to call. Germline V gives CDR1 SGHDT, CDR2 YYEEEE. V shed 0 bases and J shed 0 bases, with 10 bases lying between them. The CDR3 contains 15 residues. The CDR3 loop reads CASSLGQPLSYEQYF. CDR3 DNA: TGTGCCAGCAGCTTGGGGCAGCCCCTCTCCTACGAGCAGTACTTC.

CDR3 nucleotides: TGTGCCAGCAGCACCCCACTAGCGCGCACAGATACGCAGTATTTT. Amino acid sequence: CASSTPLARTDTQYF. V gene TRBV5-8 combines with J gene TRBJ2-3; TRBD2 matches at 7 bases. The germline gives CDR1 SGHTS, CDR2 YDEGEE. The length of the CDR3 is 15 residues. V lost 4 bases, J lost 1 base, and 6 bases stayed unmatched.